The 29 T cell receptor beta chains below all came from one sample that was sequenced in a study of response to subunit inactivated influenza vaccine. TCRdb ran MiXCR on the RT-PCR reads and lists one entry per CDR3 protein. The sample includes some 570,000 distinct CDR3 sequences, approximately 10% of them seen just once. These records were also assigned to another study, of T cells expressing NK-cell markers. Per that study: The cDNA for TCR beta came from 5'RACE template switching with UMIs.

The starting material was PBMCs from blood, obtained on the day of vaccination. Receptor source: a man between 45 and 60 years old who received an inactivated influenza vaccine.

The V call is TRBV20-1, the J call TRBJ2-3, with 10 bases fitting TRBD2. CDR1 is DFQATT, CDR2 SNEGSKA, per germline (reference sequence). V lost 4 bases, J lost 1 base, and 2 bases stayed unmatched. The CDR3 is 14 amino acids. The DNA for the CDR3 is TGCAGTGCTAAGGGACTAGCGCGCACAGATACGCAGTATTTT. It specifies CSAKGLARTDTQYF.

There are a few counts of this clonotype. This chain joins TRBV6-2 or TRBV6-3 and TRBJ2-2; 7 nucleotides line up with TRBD2. The CDR3 sequence is 13 residues long. Trimming removed 6 bases from V and 6 bases from J; junction bases left unmatched: 4. Germline-derived CDR1 and CDR2 are MNHEY and SVGEGT. The CDR3, as DNA: TGTGCCAGCAGACCGACTAGCCCCGGGGAGCTGTTTTTT. This encodes CASRPTSPGELFF.

V gene TRBV5-5 combines with J gene TRBJ2-5; a weak D match, TRBD2 (6 bases). Germline CDR1 is SGHKS and CDR2 is YYEKEE (reference sequence). The CDR3 spans 16 residues. V gave up 1 base and J gave up 2 bases, with 15 bases separating them. The CDR3 protein is CASSLNPSGRQETQYF. CDR3 sequence (DNA): TGTGCCAGCAGCTTGAATCCATCCGGGAGACAAGAGACCCAGTACTTC.

The J gene is TRBJ2-1, the V gene TRBV4-2; D might be TRBD1 (6 bases). Germline CDR1 and CDR2: LGHNA and YNFKEQ. The CDR3 covers 15 residues. The V end was cut by 0 bases, the J end by 7 bases, with 13 bases between. In DNA form, the CDR3 reads TGTGCCAGCAGCCAAGATCCCCCTCAGGGGAATGAGCAGTTCTTC. It specifies CASSQDPPQGNEQFF.

This clonotype was seen only once. This chain connects TRBV20-1 to TRBJ2-7; the match to TRBD2 covers 16 bases. This CDR3 is 15 amino acids long. Germline lookup yields CDR1 DFQATT and CDR2 SNEGSKA (reference sequence). V lost 5 bases, J lost 6 bases, and 7 bases stayed unmatched. CDR3 amino acids: CSAPGLAGGPVEQYF. The DNA of the CDR3 is TGCAGTGCTCCGGGACTAGCGGGAGGGCCGGTCGAGCAGTACTTC.

The J gene is TRBJ1-2, the V gene TRBV20-1; D unclear. Trimming removed 0 bases at V and 2 bases at J, with 10 bases between. The CDR3 totals 14 residues. The germline V gene has CDR1 DFQATT and CDR2 SNEGSKA (reference sequence). DNA of the CDR3: TGCAGTGCTAGAGATGGAGGCAGAAACTATGGCTACACCTTC. This gives the protein CSARDGGRNYGYTF.

This chain uses TRBV2 with TRBJ2-7; D is unclear. The CDR3 spans 14 residues. The germline V and J ends were trimmed by 7 bases and 4 bases, with 17 bases remaining between them. Germline V CDR1 and CDR2: SNHLY, FYNNEI. The DNA of the CDR3 is TGTGCCAGCACTCCAAGAAGCTACAATTACGAGCAGTACTTC. It specifies CASTPRSYNYEQYF.

This chain links TRBV5-5 with TRBJ1-2; D possibly corresponds to TRBD1 (5 bases). The CDR3 runs to 14 residues. V shed 0 bases and J shed 7 bases, with 13 bases lying between them. Germline assignment: CDR1 SGHKS and CDR2 YYEKEE (reference sequence). The CDR3 DNA sequence: TGTGCCAGCAGCTTGGAGGGCAGGGACCTTGGCTACACCTTC. It yields the protein CASSLEGRDLGYTF.

V usage is TRBV6-2 or TRBV6-3 and J usage is TRBJ2-7; 13 nucleotides agree with TRBD2. The CDR3 runs 17 residues. With 6 bases clipped from V and 0 bases from J, the junction kept 8 bases outside the gene matches. Germline-derived CDR1 and CDR2 are MNHEY and SVGEGT. The CDR3 protein is CASSRLRTSGSSYEQYF. In DNA, the CDR3 is TGTGCCAGCAGCAGACTTCGGACTAGCGGGAGCTCCTACGAGCAGTACTTC.

The chain employs TRBV5-1 and TRBJ2-3; TRBD2 agrees at 11 bases. This CDR3 is 20 amino acids long. Germline trimming cut 2 bases from V and 0 bases from J; bases unmatched to any gene: 14. Looked up from germline, CDR1 is SGHRS and CDR2 is YFSETQ. The chain's CDR3 is CASSFGLAGGKASSTDTQYF. In nucleotides, the CDR3 is TGCGCCAGCAGCTTTGGACTAGCGGGCGGCAAGGCCTCTAGCACAGATACGCAGTATTTT.

The chain employs TRBV12-3 or TRBV12-4 and TRBJ2-5; 7 bases agree with TRBD2. V lost 6 bases, J lost 2 bases, and 12 bases stayed unmatched. CDR3 length: 16 residues. In nucleotides, the CDR3 is TGTGCCAGCAGCCCCCGGAGAGGAGCGGGGCAAGAGACCCAGTACTTC. It encodes CASSPRRGAGQETQYF.

The rearrangement joins TRBV28 to TRBJ2-1; the match to TRBD1 covers 9 bases. The CDR3 runs 14 residues. The V gene's germline CDR1 is MDHEN and CDR2 SYDVKM. The junction had 7 bases not matched to a gene; V was cut back by 4 bases and J by 9 bases. CDR3 nucleotide sequence: TGTGCCAGCAGTTCTTACAGGGGGCTCGGTGAGCAGTTCTTC. Translated, it gives CASSSYRGLGEQFF.

The chain uses TRBV7-3 and TRBJ2-7; 7 bases fit TRBD2. Germline trimming cut 1 base from V and 7 bases from J; bases unmatched to any gene: 10. Germline CDR1 reads SGHTA; CDR2 reads FQGTGA. The CDR3 spans 15 residues. CDR3 bases: TGTGCCAGCAGCTTAAGCGGGGGTTCGGCGGGTGAGCAGTACTTC. Its protein product is CASSLSGGSAGEQYF.

This clonotype was detected many times. V usage is TRBV7-2 and J usage is TRBJ2-7; 9 positions match TRBD2. This CDR3 has 15 residues. Looked up from germline, CDR1 is SGHTA and CDR2 is FQGNSA. With 1 base clipped from V and 3 bases from J, the junction kept 4 bases outside the gene matches. This chain's CDR3 is CASSLEPSGVYEQYF. CDR3 nucleotide sequence: TGTGCCAGCAGCTTAGAGCCTAGCGGGGTCTACGAGCAGTACTTC.

The genes are TRBV2 and TRBJ2-4; possible D gene TRBD1, 6 bases. Trimming removed 6 bases at V and 0 bases at J, with 12 bases between. The germline V gene encodes CDR1 SNHLY and CDR2 FYNNEI. CDR3 length: 15 residues. This chain's CDR3 is CASSQQGLAKNIQYF. DNA for the CDR3: TGTGCCAGCAGCCAACAGGGATTAGCCAAAAACATTCAGTACTTC. Based on the CDR3 plus reference TRBV2 and TRBJ2-4, the full variable domain is EPEVTQTPSHQVTQMGQEVILRCVPISNHLYFYWYRQILGQKVEFLVSFYNNEISEKSEIFDDQFSVERPDGSNFTLKIRSTKLEDSAMYFCASSQQGLAKNIQYFGAGTRLSVL.

This clonotype was detected only a few times. The rearrangement joins TRBV18 to TRBJ1-1, with 10 bases fitting TRBD1. CDR3 length: 14 residues. Germline values: CDR1 KGHSH, CDR2 LQKENI. Trimming cost V 3 bases and J 11 bases; bases outside gene matches: 9. CDR3 nucleotide sequence: TGTGCCAGCTCACCGGGACAGGGGTCCGCGGGGGCTTTCTTT. This gives the protein CASSPGQGSAGAFF. Filled out from reference TRBV18 and TRBJ1-1, the complete variable domain reads NAGVMQNPRHLVRRRGQEARLRCSPMKGHSHVYWYRQLPEEGLKFMVYLQKENIIDESGMPKERFSAEFPKEGPSILRIQQVVRGDSAAYFCASSPGQGSAGAFFGQGTRLTVV.

The chain joins TRBV6-1 to TRBJ1-6; D call uncertain. Germline V gene data show CDR1 as MNHNS and CDR2 as SASEGT. V lost 6 bases and J lost 5, with 11 bases in between. The CDR3 extends over 14 amino acids. The CDR3 sequence: CASSAGSNNSPLHF. The CDR3 nucleotides read TGTGCCAGCAGCGCCGGGTCGAATAATTCACCCCTCCACTTT.

V and J are TRBV5-1 and TRBJ2-5; D uncertain. CDR1 and CDR2 (germline): SGHRS, YFSETQ. This CDR3 spans 13 amino acids. The V gene lost 0 bases and the J gene lost 4 bases, with 7 bases spanning the gap. For the CDR3, the DNA is TGCGCCAGCAGCTTGGCGGAGCTAGAGACCCAGTACTTC. Its protein product is CASSLAELETQYF.

This clonotype came up a few times. The chain is built from TRBV4-3 and TRBJ1-4; 7 nucleotides match TRBD1. The ends lost 2 bases at V and 7 bases at J; junction bases unmatched: 4. This CDR3 has 14 amino acids. From germline, CDR1 is LGHNA and CDR2 YSLEER. CDR3 loop: CASSQTRDSEKLFF. CDR3 DNA: TGCGCCAGCAGCCAAACCCGGGACAGTGAAAAACTGTTTTTT.

The table lists this clonotype with many counts. The chain couples TRBV7-9 to TRBJ2-5; D gene ambiguous. V was cut by 3 bases and J by 5 bases, with 7 bases left in between. The CDR3 consists of 12 residues. CDR1 and CDR2 (germline): SEHNR, FQNEAQ (reference sequence). CDR3 region: CASSLSGETQYF. DNA of the CDR3: TGTGCCAGCAGCTTGTCCGGTGAGACCCAGTACTTC.

This clonotype was seen more than once but under ten times. The rearrangement joins TRBV11-2 to TRBJ2-3, with 9 bases matching TRBD2. The CDR3 is 16 amino acids. Per germline, CDR1 SGHAT and CDR2 FQNNGV. V lost 6 bases, J lost 5 bases, and 12 bases stayed unmatched. Here the CDR3 DNA reads TGTGCCAGCAGGGATTTGTGGCGGGGGGGCATAGATACGCAGTATTTT. Translating it yields CASRDLWRGGIDTQYF.

The V and J genes are TRBV5-1 and TRBJ2-7; D not certain. Germline-derived CDR1 and CDR2 are SGHRS and YFSETQ. V gave up 4 bases and J gave up 7 bases, with 9 bases separating them. The CDR3 runs to 11 residues. CDR3 in DNA: TGCGCCAGCAGCGGGGAAGAAGAGCAGTACTTC. It specifies CASSGEEEQYF.

The sample holds a few counts of this clonotype. This sequence joins TRBV5-1 and TRBJ2-4; 9 bases line up with TRBD1. V lost 7 bases to trimming and J lost 8 bases; unmatched junction nucleotides: 13. The CDR3 is made up of 15 amino acids. Per the germline V gene, CDR1 is SGHRS and CDR2 is YFSETQ. The CDR3 here is CASSNPQGAGDIQYF. For the CDR3, the DNA is TGCGCCAGCTCAAACCCACAGGGGGCGGGCGACATTCAGTACTTC.

This chain uses TRBV7-2 with TRBJ2-2; maybe TRBD2 (6 bases). Germline V lookup: CDR1 SGHTA, CDR2 FQGNSA. The germline V and J ends were trimmed by 2 bases and 0 bases, with 10 bases remaining between them. This CDR3 comprises 16 residues. DNA of the CDR3: TGTGCCAGCAGCTTAATGGCGGGGTCGAACACCGGGGAGCTGTTTTTT. It specifies CASSLMAGSNTGELFF.

This clonotype was seen a handful of times. The V call is TRBV12-3 or TRBV12-4, the J call TRBJ2-1, with TRBD2 matching 10 bases. The CDR3 has 15 amino acids. The V gene end was trimmed by 4 bases and the J gene end by 7 bases; junction bases not matched to a gene: 7. In DNA, the CDR3 is TGTGCCAGCAGTTGGCTAGCGGGAGAGGTGAATGAGCAGTTCTTC. Its protein product is CASSWLAGEVNEQFF.

This clonotype has only a few counts. This chain joins TRBV12-3 or TRBV12-4 and TRBJ2-2, with D possibly being TRBD2 (5 bases). The CDR3 sequence is 14 residues long. V was clipped by 1 base and J by 7 bases, with 10 bases between them. CDR3 bases: TGTGCCAGCAGTTTAGTGCCTGACTACGGGGAGCTGTTTTTT. Residues: CASSLVPDYGELFF.

This clonotype was observed many times. The chain recombines TRBV5-5 with TRBJ2-2; D remains unclear. In germline, CDR1 is SGHKS, CDR2 YYEKEE (reference sequence). V lost 3 bases and J lost 4, with 13 bases in between. The CDR3 consists of 15 residues. CDR3 sequence: CASSWALGFTGELFF. CDR3 bases: TGTGCCAGCAGCTGGGCCCTGGGGTTCACCGGGGAGCTGTTTTTT.

Concerning this clonotype: A junction end diverges from the germline sequence, so it may reflect a read error. The chain carries TRBV6-1 and TRBJ2-7; 10 bases line up with TRBD2. In germline, CDR1 is MNHNS, CDR2 SASEGT. The CDR3 length is 16 residues. For the CDR3, the DNA is TGTGCCAGCAGCTCCGGGACTAGCGCGAGCTCCTTCGAGCAGTACTTC. Translation gives CASSSGTSASSFEQYF.

This clonotype was detected a few times. The chain carries TRBV25-1 and TRBJ2-5; TRBD1 agrees at 8 bases. The CDR3 has 16 amino acids. V lost 3 bases to trimming and J lost 4 bases; unmatched junction nucleotides: 10. In germline, CDR1 is MGHDK, CDR2 SYGVNS. Here the CDR3 DNA reads TGTGCCAGCAGTGATGGCAGGGGGCGAGATGGAGAGACCCAGTACTTC. Amino acid sequence: CASSDGRGRDGETQYF. Based on the CDR3 plus reference TRBV25-1 and TRBJ2-5, the full variable domain is EADIYQTPRYLVIGTGKKITLECSQTMGHDKMYWYQQDPGMELHLIHYSYGVNSTEKGDLSSESTVSRIRTEHFPLTLESARPSHTSQYLCASSDGRGRDGETQYFGPGTRLLVL.